A single sample is the source of the 16 T cell receptor beta chains below, sequenced in a study of beta chain features in type 1 diabetes. Their cognate antigens are unknown. Whole-study results and caveats: Moderate yet significant TCRB CDR3 shortening was seen in Type 1 diabetes patients in all four CD4+ subsets.

Reverse transcribing all isolated RNA meant expressed TCRB transcripts were sequenced. TCRdb's copy holds only in-frame clones and misses some; the assay was immunoSEQ multiplex PCR. The data show 250,000 to 350,000 clones, roughly an eighth seen once. Material for sequencing was naive CD4+ T cells from blood. These receptors originate from a man younger than 40 with type 1 diabetes.

This chain uses TRBV28 with TRBJ1-5; D ambiguous. CDR3 length: 13 amino acids. Deletions cut 6 bases from V and 1 base from J, with 7 bases between. Germline CDR1 reads MDHEN; CDR2 reads SYDVKM. The CDR3 region has the DNA TGTGCCAGCAGAAGGGAGAGCAATCAGCCCCAGCATTTT. It codes for CASRRESNQPQHF.

The CDR3 loop is CATSRAGTGGQEQYF. CDR3 coding DNA: TGTGCCACCAGCAGGGCCGGGACAGGGGGTCAGGAGCAGTACTTC. The gene calls are TRBV15 and TRBJ2-7; 11 bases are a match to TRBD1. The V segment lost 3 bases and the J segment 7 bases; nucleotides outside the gene matches: 8. The CDR3 is 15 amino acids. Germline V gene lookup returns CDR1 LNHNV and CDR2 YYDKDF (reference sequence). The full variable domain, rest sourced from reference TRBV15 and TRBJ2-7, is DAMVIQNPRYQVTQFGKPVTLSCSQTLNHNVMYWYQQKSSQAPKLLFHYYDKDFNNEADTPDNFQSRRPNTSFCFLDIRSPGLGDTAMYLCATSRAGTGGQEQYFGPGTRLTVT.

This clone has just one count. V gene TRBV7-3 combines with J gene TRBJ2-1, with 8 positions matching TRBD1. Germline lookup yields CDR1 SGHTA and CDR2 FQGTGA. Unmatched junction bases numbered 8, after V lost 5 bases and J lost 5 bases. The CDR3 totals 15 residues. The CDR3 loop is CASSLGTGEHNEQFF. The CDR3 coding sequence is TGTGCCAGCAGCCTCGGGACAGGCGAACACAATGAGCAGTTCTTC.

There are a few counts of this clone. V is TRBV28 and J is TRBJ2-1, with TRBD2 matching over 11 bases. Per the germline V gene, CDR1 is MDHEN and CDR2 is SYDVKM. This CDR3 spans 16 amino acids. The V segment lost 3 bases and the J segment 7 bases; nucleotides outside the gene matches: 8. This CDR3 reads CASSLISGRAGNEQFF. The DNA of the CDR3 is TGTGCCAGCAGTTTGATTAGCGGGAGGGCCGGTAATGAGCAGTTCTTC. Together with reference TRBV28 and TRBJ2-1, the CDR3 gives the full variable domain: DVKVTQSSRYLVKRTGEKVFLECVQDMDHENMFWYRQDPGLGLRLIYFSYDVKMKEKGDIPEGYSVSREKKERFSLILESASTNQTSMYLCASSLISGRAGNEQFFGPGTRLTVL.

Comments on this clone: Other DNA sequences within the sample encode an identical CDR3. This sequence joins TRBV7-9 and TRBJ2-7; 7 bases are shared with TRBD2. V shed 5 bases and J 3 bases; nucleotides not matched to a gene: 1. The CDR3 runs to 12 residues. Germline V CDR1 and CDR2: SEHNR, FQNEAQ (reference sequence). The CDR3 nucleotides read TGTGCCAGCAGCCGCGGGAGCTACGAGCAGTACTTC. Its translation: CASSRGSYEQYF. Drawing the rest from reference TRBV7-9 and TRBJ2-7, the complete variable domain is DTGVSQNPRHKITKRGQNVTFRCDPISEHNRLYWYRQTLGQGPEFLTYFQNEAQLEKSRLLSDRFSAERPKGSFSTLEIQRTEQGDSAMYLCASSRGSYEQYFGPGTRLTVT.

V and J are TRBV7-2 and TRBJ2-1; 7 bases align to TRBD2. Germline V lookup: CDR1 SGHTA, CDR2 FQGNSA. The J segment lost 6 bases and the V segment lost 5 bases, leaving 13 bases of the junction unmatched. The CDR3 length is 16 residues. The CDR3 sequence: CASSPVAGQGSNEQFF. In DNA form, the CDR3 reads TGTGCCAGCAGCCCTGTAGCGGGCCAGGGTTCCAATGAGCAGTTCTTC. Filled out from reference TRBV7-2 and TRBJ2-1, the complete variable domain reads GAGVSQSPSNKVTEKGKDVELRCDPISGHTALYWYRQSLGQGLEFLIYFQGNSAPDKSGLPSDRFSAERTGGSVSTLTIQRTQQEDSAVYLCASSPVAGQGSNEQFFGPGTRLTVL.

This clone turned up a few times. V gene TRBV13 combines with J gene TRBJ2-7; the match to TRBD2 covers 10 bases. The CDR3 loop spans 16 amino acids. After removal of 2 bases from V and 6 bases from J, the junction contained 10 bases not matched to a gene. From germline, CDR1 is PRHDT and CDR2 FYEKMQ (reference sequence). This CDR3 reads CASSLSALAGVGEQYF. The DNA of the CDR3 is TGTGCCAGCAGCTTATCGGCGCTAGCGGGAGTTGGCGAGCAGTACTTC.

The gene calls are TRBV6-4 and TRBJ2-7, with TRBD1 matching 9 bases. V gave up 7 bases and J gave up 5 bases; unmatched junction bases: 6. The CDR3 is 13 amino acids. Germline V gene lookup returns CDR1 MRHNA and CDR2 SNTAGT. For the CDR3, the DNA is TGTGCCAGCACCTACAGGGGGCCCCACGAGCAGTACTTC. As protein: CASTYRGPHEQYF.

The chain uses TRBV18 and TRBJ1-2; weak D call: TRBD1 (6 bases). From germline, CDR1 is KGHSH and CDR2 LQKENI. The CDR3 has 14 amino acids. Trimming pared 3 bases from V and 14 bases from J, leaving 22 bases between. The CDR3 nucleotides read TGTGCCAGCTCACCTAGGGACACGACGAACCCCCCTACCTTC. Translation gives CASSPRDTTNPPTF.

The V and J genes are TRBV5-1 and TRBJ2-1; the match to TRBD1 covers 8 bases. Germline loops: CDR1 SGHRS, CDR2 YFSETQ. This CDR3 is 14 amino acids long. V lost 4 bases and J lost 8; bases outside the gene matches: 8. The CDR3 DNA follows: TGCGCCAGCAGCGCACAGGGGGACTGGGATGAGCAGTTCTTC. It is translated as CASSAQGDWDEQFF. Using reference TRBV5-1 and TRBJ2-1 for the parts outside the CDR3, the full variable domain is KAGVTQTPRYLIKTRGQQVTLSCSPISGHRSVSWYQQTPGQGLQFLFEYFSETQRNKGNFPGRFSGRQFSNSRSEMNVSTLELGDSALYLCASSAQGDWDEQFFGPGTRLTVL.

The rearrangement links TRBV6-1 to TRBJ2-1; D is uncertain. The CDR3 spans 15 residues. Between the trimmed V and J ends, which lost 7 bases and 0 bases, there was a span of 13 bases. CDR1 and CDR2 (germline): MNHNS, SASEGT. CDR3 protein: CASMRLLSSYNEQFF. The CDR3 DNA reads TGTGCCAGCATGCGACTCCTGAGCTCCTACAATGAGCAGTTCTTC.

The table lists this clone with a few counts. The chain recombines TRBV7-3 with TRBJ2-3, with D uncertain. The CDR3 has 14 residues. The V end was cut by 2 bases, the J end by 5 bases, with 11 bases between. Germline CDR1 is SGHTA and CDR2 is FQGTGA. The CDR3 protein is CASSLGGIRDTQYF. The CDR3 coding sequence is TGTGCCAGCAGCTTAGGCGGTATTCGAGATACGCAGTATTTT.

This sequence joins TRBV5-1 and TRBJ1-4; maybe TRBD1 (5 bases). This CDR3 has 15 residues. The germline CDR1 and CDR2 sequences are SGHRS and YFSETQ. The V end lost 0 bases, the J end lost 8 bases, and 14 bases lay between the germline ends. CDR3 protein: CASSLESGRGEKLFF. CDR3 DNA: TGCGCCAGCAGCTTGGAATCCGGACGGGGGGAAAAACTGTTTTTT.

The chain joins TRBV30 to TRBJ2-3, with 11 bases that match TRBD2. The length of the CDR3 is 15 residues. V lost 3 bases and J lost 3; bases outside the gene matches: 5. The V gene's germline CDR1 is GTSNPN and CDR2 SVGIG (reference sequence). CDR3 in amino acids: CAWSDRLAGTDTQYF. The CDR3, as DNA: TGTGCCTGGAGCGATAGACTAGCGGGAACAGATACGCAGTATTTT.

The V call is TRBV10-3, the J call TRBJ1-3, with 7 bases fitting TRBD1. This CDR3 contains 14 residues. CDR1 is ENHRY and CDR2 is SYGVKD in the germline V gene. Germline trimming cut 6 bases from V and 0 bases from J; bases unmatched to any gene: 2. CDR3 protein: CAIRGQLSGNTIYF. The CDR3 DNA follows: TGTGCCATCAGGGGACAGCTCTCTGGAAACACCATATATTTT.

This clone was found a few times. The rearrangement uses TRBV7-9 and TRBJ2-2, with D possibly TRBD2 on 5 matching bases. Between the trimmed V and J ends, which lost 5 bases and 7 bases, there was a span of 11 bases. The CDR3 consists of 13 residues. Germline CDR1 and CDR2: SEHNR and FQNEAQ (reference sequence). The CDR3 protein is CASSRGNGGELFF. The CDR3 DNA reads as TGTGCCAGCAGCCGGGGAAATGGCGGGGAGCTGTTTTTT.